This T cell receptor (beta chain) comes out of a study of Ad26.COV2.S vaccination and SARS-CoV-2 variants. Repertoires were generated with immunoSEQ multiplex PCR, while TCRdb's copy carries only in-frame clones and drops some. The sample includes roughly 320,000 clones, 85% seen only once; the top ten take under 2.5%. General study findings and limits: Vaccine recipients posted higher spike-specific TCR breadth than their placebo counterparts. Measurements of TCR breadth and depth may have given underestimates of the total T cell responses.

The V gene lost 3 bases and the J gene lost 1 base, with 10 bases spanning the gap. This CDR3 has 15 amino acids. The germline CDR1 and CDR2 sequences are SGHRS and YFSETQ. With respect to this clone: Its antigen is unidentified.

The treatment denotes: some 20 received Ad26.COV2.S at low or high dose, single or two shots; 5 received placebo; per-sample allocation not given. Collection of samples fell on day 63 after the first vaccine or placebo injection. This chain uses TRBV5-1 with TRBJ2-2; D is tentatively TRBD1 or TRBD2 (5 bases each). The TCR originated in a person aged 18-60 years who received the Ad26.COV2.S COVID-19 vaccine or a placebo. This material consisted of peripheral blood, taken in a trial of Ad26.COV2.S vaccine versus placebo. The CDR3 nucleotides are TGCGCCAGCAGCTACGGGACGGGGAACACCGGGGAGCTGTTTTTT. It yields the protein CASSYGTGNTGELFF.